One sample yielded the 10 T cell receptor beta chains listed below, sequenced in a study of shared clonotypes between healthy human individuals. The assay was immunoSEQ multiplex PCR, and TCRdb's table has in-frame clones only and misses some. The repertoire holds about 2.4 million clones, with approximately 93% as singletons. The sequencing input was naive CD4+ T cells from PBMCs. As for subset: CD45RA+ positively selected. The receptors stem from a man between 18 and 35 years old in good health. Some clones in this sample may be carry-over from other donors' samples.

In regard to this clone: This sample includes further DNA sequences coding for the same CDR3. The CDR3 DNA reads as TGTGCCAGCTCACCCTCAGCCTCCTACGAGCAGTACTTC. Translating gives CASSPSASYEQYF. The chain links TRBV18 to TRBJ2-7; the D is unclear. The CDR3 is 13 amino acids. CDR1 KGHSH and CDR2 LQKENI come from the germline V gene. Trimming removed 3 bases from V and 0 bases from J, with 6 bases in between. The full variable domain, with the rest looked up from reference TRBV18 and TRBJ2-7, is NAGVMQNPRHLVRRRGQEARLRCSPMKGHSHVYWYRQLPEEGLKFMVYLQKENIIDESGMPKERFSAEFPKEGPSILRIQQVVRGDSAAYFCASSPSASYEQYFGPGTRLTVT.

The chain joins TRBV18 to TRBJ2-6; D is unclear. Germline CDR1 is KGHSH and CDR2 is LQKENI. V dropped 1 base and J dropped 0 bases, with 10 bases sitting between them. The CDR3 is 17 amino acids. The DNA of the CDR3 is TGTGCCAGCTCACCACAGTCCCCCCTCTCTGGGGCCAACGTCCTGACTTTC. Translation: CASSPQSPLSGANVLTF.

The gene calls are TRBV6-5 and TRBJ2-5; the D gene is possibly TRBD1 (5 bases). The J call may be incorrect, as the DNA end agrees better with TRBJ2-7. There are 12 residues in the CDR3. Germline V gives CDR1 MNHEY, CDR2 SVGAGI. The CDR3 loop reads CASSYRGSEQYF. The CDR3, as DNA: TGTGCCAGCAGTTACAGGGGTTCCGAGCAGTACTTC.

As concerns this clone: One end of the junction varies from germline; a read error may be responsible. The chain combines TRBV28 with TRBJ2-3; tentatively, D is TRBD1 or TRBD2 (5 bases each). This CDR3 region has 11 residues. Per germline, CDR1 MDHEN and CDR2 SYDVKM. As DNA, the CDR3 is TGTGCCAGCAGTAGCTTCCGGGACCGTTTTTTT. It is translated as CASSSFRDRFF.

The chain uses TRBV5-1 and TRBJ2-2, with no clear D. CDR3 length: 14 amino acids. CDR1 is SGHRS and CDR2 is YFSETQ in the germline V gene. V lost 2 bases to trimming and J lost 8 bases, with 13 bases between them. The CDR3 DNA follows: TGCGCCAGCAGCTTTTCAGGACCCAATGGGGAGCTGTTTTTT. Amino acid sequence: CASSFSGPNGELFF.

In regard to this clone: Other DNA sequences in the sample encode the same CDR3. This chain uses TRBV2 with TRBJ2-2; TRBD1 aligns across 8 bases. Trimming took 6 bases from V and 0 from J; bases not matched to a gene: 0. The CDR3 runs to 14 residues. CDR1 and CDR2 (germline): SNHLY, FYNNEI. The CDR3 DNA reads TGTGCCAGCAGGACAGGGGCGAACACCGGGGAGCTGTTTTTT. Translated: CASRTGANTGELFF. Based on the CDR3 plus reference TRBV2 and TRBJ2-2, the full variable domain is EPEVTQTPSHQVTQMGQEVILRCVPISNHLYFYWYRQILGQKVEFLVSFYNNEISEKSEIFDDQFSVERPDGSNFTLKIRSTKLEDSAMYFCASRTGANTGELFFGEGSRLTVL.

The CDR3 DNA follows: TGTGCCAGCAGTGTAAGGGGCAGTGGAAACACCATATATTTT. This sequence encodes CASSVRGSGNTIYF. V gene TRBV6-1 combines with J gene TRBJ1-3, with D possibly being TRBD1 (5 bases). CDR3 size: 14 residues. Germline CDR1 is MNHNS and CDR2 is SASEGT. Trimming shortened V by 4 bases and J by 3 bases, and 10 bases separated the two germline ends.

Points on this clone: Other nucleotide sequences in the sample specify the same CDR3. The rearrangement links TRBV18 to TRBJ1-1; D is unresolved. This CDR3 contains 13 residues. From germline, CDR1 is KGHSH and CDR2 LQKENI. V gave up 2 bases and J gave up 0 bases, with 4 bases separating them. The CDR3: CASSPGLNTEAFF. CDR3 DNA: TGTGCCAGCTCACCAGGACTGAACACTGAAGCTTTCTTT.

V and J are TRBV5-8 and TRBJ1-4; D is possibly TRBD1 (6 bases). The CDR3 sequence is 13 residues long. The V end lost 0 bases, the J end lost 8 bases, and 8 bases lay between the germline ends. Germline V gene sequence: CDR1 SGHTS, CDR2 YDEGEE. CDR3 in amino acids: CASSLVRGEKLFF. Written as DNA, the CDR3 is TGTGCCAGCAGCTTGGTTAGGGGGGAAAAACTGTTTTTT.

The chain employs TRBV28 and TRBJ2-1; the match to TRBD2 covers 9 bases. Per germline, CDR1 MDHEN and CDR2 SYDVKM. This CDR3 has 17 amino acids. The ends lost 2 bases at V and 4 bases at J; junction bases unmatched: 9. The CDR3 region is CASSLLGSSGGYNEQFF. The CDR3 region has the DNA TGTGCCAGCAGTTTACTGGGCAGTAGCGGGGGATACAATGAGCAGTTCTTC.